A single sample is the source of the 25 T cell receptor beta chains below, sequenced in a study of pediatric ulcerative colitis. Assay used: immunoSEQ multiplex PCR; TCRdb lists only in-frame clones, some missing. The table records about 60,000 clones, about 89% of them present only once. Sequencing was done on a sample of blood. These receptors came from a boy younger than 18 who was a control in a study of pediatric ulcerative colitis.

The gene calls are TRBV7-8 and TRBJ1-5; D not certain. The CDR3 is made up of 15 amino acids. V shed 5 bases and J shed 0 bases, with 11 bases lying between them. Per germline, CDR1 SGHVS and CDR2 FQNEAQ. Here the CDR3 DNA reads TGTGCCAGCAGCCCGCAAGAGTATAGCAATCAGCCCCAGCATTTT. It specifies CASSPQEYSNQPQHF.

This chain joins TRBV18 and TRBJ2-5; TRBD1 agrees at 10 bases. Germline V gene data show CDR1 as KGHSH and CDR2 as LQKENI. The CDR3 length is 16 residues. With V trimmed by 2 bases and J by 2 bases, 5 bases remained unmatched. CDR3 region: CASSPFEDRGQETQYF. CDR3 DNA sequence: TGTGCCAGCTCACCATTCGAGGACAGGGGGCAAGAGACCCAGTACTTC.

This clone was seen a single time. This sequence joins TRBV28 and TRBJ1-2, with D hard to call. The germline gives CDR1 MDHEN, CDR2 SYDVKM. Between the trimmed V and J ends, which lost 3 bases and 3 bases, there was a span of 20 bases. The CDR3 sequence is 17 residues long. The CDR3 coding sequence is TGTGCCAGCAGTTTGCAAGGAGCCCTCTCCCTAGACTATGGCTACACCTTC. Translated: CASSLQGALSLDYGYTF.

The chain recombines TRBV15 with TRBJ1-1; 10 bases are a match to TRBD1. CDR1 and CDR2 (germline): LNHNV, YYDKDF (reference sequence). V dropped 2 bases and J dropped 6; count of bases not matched to a gene: 9. The CDR3 length is 16 residues. The CDR3 coding sequence is TGTGCCACCAGCAGAAGAGCGGGACAGGGGATGTCTGAAGCTTTCTTT. This encodes CATSRRAGQGMSEAFF.

This clone occurred a few times. This chain joins TRBV19 and TRBJ1-1, with D tentatively TRBD1 (6 bases). Germline lookup yields CDR1 LNHDA and CDR2 SQIVND (reference sequence). V gave up 8 bases and J gave up 7 bases, with 20 bases separating them. The CDR3 is made up of 14 amino acids. In DNA form, the CDR3 reads TGTGCCAGTGACAGTCGGCAGGGGAGCGATGAAGCTTTCTTT. Its protein is CASDSRQGSDEAFF.

The rearrangement uses TRBV2 and TRBJ2-1, with 9 positions matching TRBD2. This CDR3 contains 15 residues. Germline loops: CDR1 SNHLY, CDR2 FYNNEI. Trimming took 8 bases from V and 0 from J; bases not matched to a gene: 5. The CDR3 reads CASLAGVSSYNEQFF. CDR3 sequence (DNA): TGTGCCAGCTTAGCGGGGGTTTCCTCCTACAATGAGCAGTTCTTC.

V and J are TRBV5-1 and TRBJ1-2; perhaps TRBD1 as D (5 bases). Trimming pared 4 bases from V and 4 bases from J, leaving 17 bases between. The CDR3 is 15 residues long. Per the germline V gene, CDR1 is SGHRS and CDR2 is YFSETQ. CDR3 sequence: CASSRVSGSAYGYTF. The CDR3 DNA reads as TGCGCCAGCAGCCGAGTTTCAGGGTCGGCCTATGGCTACACCTTC.

The J gene is TRBJ2-7, the V gene TRBV2; no clear D. This CDR3 contains 12 residues. CDR1 and CDR2 from the germline V gene are SNHLY and FYNNEI. Trimming shortened V by 2 bases and J by 3 bases, and 5 bases separated the two germline ends. The CDR3 here is CASSEYSYEQYF. In DNA form, the CDR3 reads TGTGCCAGCAGTGAATACAGCTACGAGCAGTACTTC.

The chain uses TRBV6-6 and TRBJ2-7; weak D call: TRBD2 (5 bases). CDR1 and CDR2 from the germline V gene are MNHNY and SVGAGI (reference sequence). This CDR3 is 13 amino acids long. Trimming took 8 bases from V and 0 from J, leaving 11 bases between them. The CDR3 is CASSEGISYEQYF. The CDR3 coding sequence is TGTGCCAGCTCCGAGGGAATCTCCTACGAGCAGTACTTC.

This chain connects TRBV14 to TRBJ1-2, with a tentative D call TRBD1 (6 bases). The germline V gene has CDR1 SGHDN and CDR2 FVKESK. The CDR3 contains 17 residues. The V end was cut by 1 base, the J end by 0 bases, with 15 bases between. The chain's CDR3 is CASSQVFSTGPNYGYTF. The CDR3 nucleotides are TGTGCCAGCAGCCAAGTCTTCTCAACAGGGCCTAACTATGGCTACACCTTC.

This chain uses TRBV28 with TRBJ2-5; D possibly corresponds to TRBD2 (6 bases). The CDR3 runs 15 residues. CDR1 and CDR2 from the germline V gene are MDHEN and SYDVKM. Trimming took 2 bases from V and 7 from J, leaving 17 bases between them. The CDR3, as DNA: TGTGCCAGCAGTTTAGGCGGGATTGGGGAAGGGACCCAGTACTTC. The encoded protein is CASSLGGIGEGTQYF. Supplemented by reference TRBV28 and TRBJ2-5, the full variable domain reads DVKVTQSSRYLVKRTGEKVFLECVQDMDHENMFWYRQDPGLGLRLIYFSYDVKMKEKGDIPEGYSVSREKKERFSLILESASTNQTSMYLCASSLGGIGEGTQYFGPGTRLLVL.

The chain is built from TRBV4-1 and TRBJ2-7; a weak D match, TRBD1 (6 bases). Germline CDR1 and CDR2: MGHRA and YSYEKL. The CDR3 runs to 14 residues. The V end was cut by 3 bases, the J end by 4 bases, with 13 bases between. The CDR3 loop reads CASSHSGTSYEQYF. As DNA, the CDR3 is TGCGCCAGCAGCCATTCCGGGACAAGTTACGAGCAGTACTTC.

The rearrangement uses TRBV15 and TRBJ1-4; D is unresolved. CDR1 is LNHNV and CDR2 is YYDKDF in the germline V gene (reference sequence). Trimming shortened V by 8 bases and J by 1 base, and 8 bases separated the two germline ends. The CDR3 totals 13 residues. The CDR3 sequence: CATSVRTNEKLFF. CDR3 bases: TGTGCCACCTCGGTCAGAACTAATGAAAAACTGTTTTTT. Drawing the rest from reference TRBV15 and TRBJ1-4, the complete variable domain is DAMVIQNPRYQVTQFGKPVTLSCSQTLNHNVMYWYQQKSSQAPKLLFHYYDKDFNNEADTPDNFQSRRPNTSFCFLDIRSPGLGDTAMYLCATSVRTNEKLFFGSGTQLSVL.

The chain has TRBV5-4 and TRBJ1-2; tentative D call: TRBD1 (6 bases). CDR1 SGHNT and CDR2 YYREEE come from the germline V gene (reference sequence). V lost 0 bases to trimming and J lost 0 bases, with 9 bases between them. CDR3 length equals 15 residues. CDR3 in amino acids: CASSLVGQPNYGYTF. In DNA form, the CDR3 reads TGTGCCAGCAGCTTGGTTGGACAGCCTAACTATGGCTACACCTTC.

The rearrangement joins TRBV9 to TRBJ2-6; D call uncertain. This CDR3 has 15 amino acids. The germline V gene has CDR1 SGDLS and CDR2 YYNGEE. The V and J ends lost 0 bases and 2 bases respectively, with 6 bases between them. CDR3 loop: CASSVVHTGANVLTF. CDR3 coding DNA: TGTGCCAGCAGCGTAGTTCACACTGGGGCCAACGTCCTGACTTTC.

In its sample, this clone was seen once. The V gene is TRBV18, the J gene TRBJ2-1, with 15 positions matching TRBD2. Per germline, CDR1 KGHSH and CDR2 LQKENI. With 6 bases clipped from V and 13 bases from J, the junction kept 19 bases outside the gene matches. The CDR3 totals 18 residues. DNA of the CDR3: TGTGCCAGCTCGACGGGACTAGCGGGGGGAAACGGAACTCTTGGACAGTTCTTC. Translated, it gives CASSTGLAGGNGTLGQFF.

The chain recombines TRBV19 with TRBJ1-5; D may be TRBD1 (5 bases). Germline CDR1 and CDR2: LNHDA and SQIVND (reference sequence). This CDR3 region has 15 residues. V lost 1 base and J lost 6, with 13 bases in between. CDR3 protein: CASSIVEGMAQPQHF. CDR3 coding DNA: TGTGCCAGTAGTATAGTGGAGGGGATGGCTCAGCCCCAGCATTTT.

The chain joins TRBV28 to TRBJ2-1, with D tentatively TRBD2 (6 bases). The V gene lost 5 bases and the J gene lost 7 bases, with 18 bases spanning the gap. The germline gives CDR1 MDHEN, CDR2 SYDVKM. The CDR3 sequence is 15 residues long. CDR3 sequence reads: CASSPPPGGVNEQFF. The CDR3 nucleotides read TGTGCCAGCAGTCCCCCTCCCGGGGGAGTTAATGAGCAGTTCTTC. The entire variable domain, with the rest obtained from reference TRBV28 and TRBJ2-1, is as follows: DVKVTQSSRYLVKRTGEKVFLECVQDMDHENMFWYRQDPGLGLRLIYFSYDVKMKEKGDIPEGYSVSREKKERFSLILESASTNQTSMYLCASSPPPGGVNEQFFGPGTRLTVL.

This sequence joins TRBV6-1 and TRBJ1-1, with D possibly matching TRBD1 (6 bases). The CDR3 has 17 residues. V lost 2 bases to trimming and J lost 0 bases, with 16 bases between them. Germline CDR1 MNHNS, CDR2 SASEGT. CDR3: CASSEKDSFDMNTEAFF. CDR3 in DNA: TGTGCCAGCAGTGAAAAGGACAGTTTCGACATGAACACTGAAGCTTTCTTT.

This chain connects TRBV15 to TRBJ2-7; D not certain. The CDR3 loop spans 15 amino acids. Germline V lookup: CDR1 LNHNV, CDR2 YYDKDF (reference sequence). Deletions cut 1 base from V and 4 bases from J, with 14 bases between. The CDR3 region is CATSRAEVLGYEQYF. For the CDR3, the DNA is TGTGCCACCAGCAGAGCGGAAGTGCTAGGGTACGAGCAGTACTTC.

V gene TRBV28 combines with J gene TRBJ1-1; perhaps TRBD1 as D (5 bases). The CDR3 totals 14 residues. V lost 2 bases to trimming and J lost 11 bases, with 18 bases between them. Germline CDR1 MDHEN, CDR2 SYDVKM. The CDR3 DNA reads TGTGCCAGCAGTTTACCCAGGGACTTGACGCAGGCTTTCTTT. It yields the protein CASSLPRDLTQAFF.

V is TRBV28 and J is TRBJ2-5, with 13 bases fitting TRBD2. The germline gives CDR1 MDHEN, CDR2 SYDVKM. The CDR3 sequence is 17 residues long. The V and J ends lost 3 bases and 5 bases, in that order; junction bases with no gene match: 9. The CDR3 nucleotides read TGTGCCAGCAGTTTTGGGACTAGCGGGGCCCTGGGGGAGACCCAGTACTTC. It encodes CASSFGTSGALGETQYF.

This rearrangement joins TRBV6-5 to TRBJ1-4; the match to TRBD1 covers 10 bases. Germline V gives CDR1 MNHEY, CDR2 SVGAGI. The J segment lost 7 bases and the V segment lost 6 bases, leaving 5 bases of the junction unmatched. The CDR3 has 14 residues. As DNA, the CDR3 is TGTGCCAGCAGGGGTTGGGACAGGGGTGAAAAACTGTTTTTT. Residues: CASRGWDRGEKLFF.

This clone has just a few counts. The genes are TRBV6-6 and TRBJ1-5, with a tentative D call TRBD1 (5 bases). Trimming cost V 5 bases and J 3 bases, with 11 bases left between them. CDR3 size: 14 residues. The germline V gene has CDR1 MNHNY and CDR2 SVGAGI (reference sequence). DNA of the CDR3: TGTGCCAGCAGTCCTCAGGGATCCAATCAGCCCCAGCATTTT. Its protein product is CASSPQGSNQPQHF.

The V call is TRBV28, the J call TRBJ1-3; the D is unclear. Per the germline V gene, CDR1 is MDHEN and CDR2 is SYDVKM. V lost 4 bases and J 3 bases, leaving 10 bases between the germline ends. The CDR3 has 14 residues. DNA of the CDR3: TGTGCCAGCAGTTCGCGCGGAGGTGGAAACACCATATATTTT. Translation: CASSSRGGGNTIYF.